This T cell receptor beta chain was obtained from a study of cytomegalovirus exposure and HLA in healthy donors. Study-wide background: Of approximately 400 genotyped donors, about 81% clustered with self-reported Caucasian donors. General study findings and limits: The study listed about 150 cytomegalovirus-associated TCR beta chains.

Notes on this clone: Antigen unknown.

Amplification used 60 Vbeta primers and 13 Jbeta primers. Repertoires were generated with immunoSEQ multiplex PCR, while TCRdb's copy carries only in-frame clones and drops some. Of about 200,000 clones in the sample, roughly three quarters were seen once. From germline, CDR1 is LNHNV and CDR2 YYDKDF (reference sequence). The CDR3 extends over 17 amino acids. With V trimmed by 5 bases and J by 2 bases, 7 bases remained unmatched. The chain recombines TRBV15 with TRBJ2-1; 12 nucleotides align to TRBD2. Source material: PBMCs. The sequence derives from a man between 50 and 59 years old in good health and CMV-seronegative. The CDR3: CATSGPGLAGTYNEQFF. The DNA of the CDR3 is TGTGCCACCAGCGGACCGGGACTAGCGGGCACCTACAATGAGCAGTTCTTC.